These 25 T cell receptor beta chains were all obtained from the same sample, sequenced in a study of T cell changes during pregnancy in multiple sclerosis. Profiling relied on immunoSEQ multiplex PCR, and the TCRdb table lists in-frame clones only, not all of them. This sample carries tens of thousands of clones, nearly 95% of them seen once, and the ten largest clones take 0.85%. Sequencing used peripheral blood, obtained in the first trimester of pregnancy. The receptor source for this set is a female donor with multiple sclerosis, enrolled in a pregnancy study.

V is TRBV9 and J is TRBJ2-3; D gene ambiguous. This CDR3 has 14 amino acids. V lost 4 bases, J lost 0 bases, and 9 bases lay in between. Germline CDR1 and CDR2: SGDLS and YYNGEE. CDR3 protein: CASSPSGSTDTQYF. CDR3 coding DNA: TGTGCCAGCAGCCCCTCCGGGAGCACAGATACGCAGTATTTT. Full variable domain (missing parts from reference TRBV9 and TRBJ2-3): DSGVTQTPKHLITATGQRVTLRCSPRSGDLSVYWYQQSLDQGLQFLIQYYNGEERAKGNILERFSAQQFPDLHSELNLSSLELGDSALYFCASSPSGSTDTQYFGPGTRLTVL.

This chain links TRBV15 with TRBJ2-1; TRBD2 agrees at 15 bases. The CDR3 totals 17 residues. J was trimmed by 5 bases and V by 5 bases; bases with no gene match: 7. Germline V CDR1 and CDR2: LNHNV, YYDKDF (reference sequence). CDR3 nucleotide sequence: TGTGCCACCAGCGCCCTCAGGACTAGCGGGGGGGACAATGAGCAGTTCTTC. Protein product: CATSALRTSGGDNEQFF.

This sequence joins TRBV30 and TRBJ2-1; 8 nucleotides align to TRBD1. Germline-derived CDR1 and CDR2 are GTSNPN and SVGIG (reference sequence). The CDR3 extends over 13 amino acids. Trimming removed 4 bases from V and 9 bases from J; junction bases left unmatched: 8. Here the CDR3 DNA reads TGTGCCTGGATCCCAGGGGGCTGGGCTGAGCAGTTCTTC. Translated, it gives CAWIPGGWAEQFF.

This chain connects TRBV28 to TRBJ1-2, with 11 nucleotides matching TRBD1. V lost 5 bases to trimming and J lost 8 bases; unmatched junction nucleotides: 7. Germline-derived CDR1 and CDR2 are MDHEN and SYDVKM. This CDR3 is built from 14 residues. In nucleotides, the CDR3 is TGTGCCAGCAGTCCCTCCGGGACAGGGGGGGGCTACACCTTC. Translation: CASSPSGTGGGYTF.

V is TRBV27 and J is TRBJ1-1; D is undetermined. V lost 8 bases and J lost 6, with 19 bases in between. The CDR3 runs to 14 residues. Germline V gene lookup returns CDR1 MNHEY and CDR2 SMNVEV (reference sequence). The CDR3 DNA follows: TGTGCCAGCGGAGCTCTCCCAGAGAGCCCTGAAGCTTTCTTT. Protein: CASGALPESPEAFF.

V gene TRBV7-3 combines with J gene TRBJ2-3; TRBD2 matches at 8 bases. This CDR3 is 16 amino acids long. CDR1 and CDR2 from the germline V gene are SGHTA and FQGTGA. V gave up 5 bases and J gave up 3 bases; unmatched junction bases: 10. As DNA, the CDR3 is TGTGCCAGCAGCCGTAGGGGGAGCGGGGGAACAGATACGCAGTATTTT. Translation gives CASSRRGSGGTDTQYF. Combining the CDR3 with reference TRBV7-3 and TRBJ2-3 gives the whole variable domain GAGVSQTPSNKVTEKGKYVELRCDPISGHTALYWYRQSLGQGPEFLIYFQGTGAADDSGLPNDRFFAVRPEGSVSTLKIQRTERGDSAVYLCASSRRGSGGTDTQYFGPGTRLTVL.

The V call is TRBV11-2, the J call TRBJ1-4, with 7 bases identical to TRBD1. Germline-derived CDR1 and CDR2 are SGHAT and FQNNGV. The CDR3 has 15 amino acids. J lost 8 bases, V lost 4 bases, and 10 bases had no gene match. Here the CDR3 DNA reads TGTGCCAGCAGCTATCCGGGACAGATTGGGGAAAAACTGTTTTTT. Its translation is CASSYPGQIGEKLFF.

This rearrangement joins TRBV6-1 to TRBJ2-2; TRBD1 aligns across 8 bases. Trimming removed 10 bases from V and 4 bases from J; junction bases left unmatched: 11. The CDR3 covers 15 residues. Germline V gene lookup returns CDR1 MNHNS and CDR2 SASEGT. CDR3 sequence: CAIPRTGISTGELFF. CDR3 nucleotide sequence: TGTGCCATACCAAGGACAGGGATTTCCACCGGGGAGCTGTTTTTT.

The chain employs TRBV19 and TRBJ2-2; D remains unclear. V lost 9 bases to trimming and J lost 4 bases, with 6 bases between them. This CDR3 comprises 11 residues. Looked up from germline, CDR1 is LNHDA and CDR2 is SQIVND (reference sequence). Here the CDR3 DNA reads TGTGCCAGCAGAATCACCGGGGAGCTGTTTTTT. It is translated as CASRITGELFF. Using reference TRBV19 and TRBJ2-2 for the parts outside the CDR3, the full variable domain is DGGITQSPKYLFRKEGQNVTLSCEQNLNHDAMYWYRQDPGQGLRLIYYSQIVNDFQKGDIAEGYSVSREKKESFPLTVTSAQKNPTAFYLCASRITGELFFGEGSRLTVL.

The V and J genes are TRBV15 and TRBJ1-5, with TRBD1 matching over 7 bases. Germline-derived CDR1 and CDR2 are LNHNV and YYDKDF (reference sequence). The J segment lost 5 bases and the V segment lost 3 bases, leaving 7 bases of the junction unmatched. The CDR3 length is 15 residues. The CDR3 protein is CATSRSTGVDQPQHF. Written as DNA, the CDR3 is TGTGCCACCAGCAGGAGTACAGGGGTGGATCAGCCCCAGCATTTT.

Here the CDR3 reads CASSARPRDTEAFF. The CDR3 DNA follows: TGCGCCAGCTCCGCCCGGCCCCGGGACACTGAAGCTTTCTTT. The V call is TRBV5-1, the J call TRBJ1-1, with unresolved D. V was trimmed by 7 bases and J by 3 bases, leaving 16 bases between them. The CDR3 runs 14 residues. From germline, CDR1 is SGHRS and CDR2 YFSETQ.

The CDR3: CASKGPGQGYTEAFF. The CDR3 DNA is TGTGCCAGCAAGGGTCCGGGACAGGGGTATACTGAAGCTTTCTTT. The chain combines TRBV6-1 with TRBJ1-1; 10 bases fit TRBD1. CDR1 and CDR2 from the germline V gene are MNHNS and SASEGT. The CDR3 has 15 amino acids. Losses at the gene ends were 7 bases for V and 5 bases for J; bases not matched to a gene: 10.

The rearrangement links TRBV6-5 to TRBJ1-1; D is perhaps TRBD1 (5 bases). The CDR3 consists of 13 residues. V was shortened by 6 bases and J by 5 bases, with 13 bases between the two germline ends. The germline gives CDR1 MNHEY, CDR2 SVGAGI. Here the CDR3 reads CASRRGYGTEAFF. CDR3 sequence (DNA): TGTGCCAGCAGAAGGGGCTATGGTACTGAAGCTTTCTTT.

The chain is built from TRBV20-1 and TRBJ1-1; a possible D gene is TRBD1 (6 bases). Germline V gives CDR1 DFQATT, CDR2 SNEGSKA (reference sequence). The CDR3 is 11 amino acids. V shed 5 bases and J shed 7 bases, with 11 bases lying between them. The CDR3 is CSAASGVEAFF. For the CDR3, the DNA is TGCAGTGCTGCCTCAGGGGTTGAAGCTTTCTTT.

In this sample, this clone turned up once. The chain uses TRBV4-1 and TRBJ2-3, with D perhaps matching TRBD2 (6 bases). Per the germline V gene, CDR1 is MGHRA and CDR2 is YSYEKL. CDR3 length: 16 residues. Trimming stripped 0 bases from V and 3 bases from J, with 13 bases between. CDR3 region: CASSQEVQGGTDTQYF. The CDR3 bases are TGCGCCAGCAGCCAAGAAGTCCAGGGAGGAACAGATACGCAGTATTTT.

The rearrangement uses TRBV4-3 and TRBJ2-1; TRBD2 aligns across 11 bases. V gave up 3 bases and J gave up 2 bases; unmatched junction bases: 6. The CDR3 runs to 17 residues. CDR1 and CDR2 from the germline V gene are LGHNA and YSLEER. CDR3 DNA sequence: TGCGCCAGCAGCCAGATGGGACTAGCGGACACCTACAATGAGCAGTTCTTC. It is translated as CASSQMGLADTYNEQFF.

The chain has TRBV7-2 and TRBJ2-1; the D is unclear. This CDR3 spans 12 amino acids. Germline CDR1 is SGHTA and CDR2 is FQGNSA. The V gene lost 5 bases and the J gene lost 8 bases, with 10 bases spanning the gap. This CDR3 is CASSAKSHEQFF. The CDR3 DNA sequence: TGTGCCAGCAGCGCGAAGAGCCATGAGCAGTTCTTC.

This clone was observed a single time. The chain links TRBV5-6 to TRBJ1-1; D is possibly TRBD1 (5 bases). CDR1 and CDR2 (germline): SGHDT, YYEEEE. The CDR3 has 15 amino acids. Trimming cost V 4 bases and J 1 base, with 14 bases left between them. The CDR3 here is CASSTGGRWNTEAFF. The CDR3, as DNA: TGTGCCAGCAGCACTGGGGGGAGGTGGAACACTGAAGCTTTCTTT.

The rearrangement links TRBV19 to TRBJ2-3; D possibly corresponds to TRBD2 (6 bases). V was pared by 3 bases and J by 2 bases, with 21 bases between. This CDR3 is built from 18 residues. The germline CDR1 and CDR2 sequences are LNHDA and SQIVND (reference sequence). This CDR3 reads CASSMTPPLGGSTDTQYF. The CDR3 bases are TGTGCCAGTAGTATGACCCCTCCCCTAGGAGGGTCCACAGATACGCAGTATTTT.

The rearrangement links TRBV9 to TRBJ1-4; D is perhaps TRBD1 (6 bases). This CDR3 region has 15 residues. CDR1 and CDR2 from the germline V gene are SGDLS and YYNGEE. Trimming removed 5 bases at V and 8 bases at J, with 19 bases between. CDR3 nucleotides: TGTGCCAGCAGTGCACCGGGGGGGGCTGAAGAAAAACTGTTTTTT. Amino acids: CASSAPGGAEEKLFF.

The chain joins TRBV25-1 to TRBJ2-3, with D possibly being TRBD1 (5 bases). V shed 4 bases and J shed 2 bases, with 19 bases lying between them. This CDR3 comprises 17 residues. Looked up from germline, CDR1 is MGHDK and CDR2 is SYGVNS. The CDR3 loop reads CASSANRRLFVTDTQYF. For the CDR3, the DNA is TGTGCCAGCAGTGCCAACAGGCGACTGTTTGTCACAGATACGCAGTATTTT.

The V and J genes are TRBV6-1 and TRBJ2-7; possible D gene TRBD2, 5 bases. Trimming took off 3 bases at V and 8 bases at J, with 14 bases between the two ends. The length of the CDR3 is 13 residues. Germline V gives CDR1 MNHNS, CDR2 SASEGT. The CDR3 DNA is TGTGCCAGCAGTGACGGCCGGGGTCTGAAGCAGTACTTC. This encodes CASSDGRGLKQYF.

This chain connects TRBV5-1 to TRBJ2-3; a weak D match, TRBD1 (5 bases). V gave up 3 bases and J gave up 3 bases, with 14 bases separating them. Looked up from germline, CDR1 is SGHRS and CDR2 is YFSETQ. This CDR3 region has 15 residues. The CDR3 loop is CASSSAGSSTDTQYF. CDR3 nucleotides: TGCGCCAGCAGCTCGGCAGGGTCCTCGACAGATACGCAGTATTTT.

V gene TRBV6-5 combines with J gene TRBJ2-7, with D possibly TRBD1 on 6 matching bases. The germline V gene has CDR1 MNHEY and CDR2 SVGAGI. Trimming took off 11 bases at V and 1 base at J, with 15 bases between the two ends. The CDR3 is made up of 13 amino acids. CDR3 in DNA: TGTGCCGTACAGGGTGTAGGGTCCTACGAGCAGTACTTC. It encodes CAVQGVGSYEQYF.

In DNA form, the CDR3 reads TGTGCCAGCAGTCTAGCGGGGGGCTACGAGCAGTACTTC. It codes for CASSLAGGYEQYF. This chain uses TRBV6-1 with TRBJ2-7; 11 bases map to TRBD2. The CDR3 totals 13 residues. J gave up 3 bases and V 5 bases, and 0 bases lay outside the gene matches. Germline CDR1 reads MNHNS; CDR2 reads SASEGT.